This TCR beta chain was obtained from a study of T cells expressing NK-cell markers. In generating TCR beta cDNA, 5'RACE template switching with UMIs was used. Using the 5' RACE reads, TCRdb records one entry per CDR3 protein without DNA. The sample holds over 200,000 distinct CDR3 sequences. The sample taken for sequencing was blood T cells: a sorted CD56 or NKG2C T cell subset, CD4+ or CD8+ T cells, or bulk PBMC T cells (not recorded which). The TCR comes from a man between 18 and 29 years old in good health.

CDR3: CASRDKSYEQYF. The rearrangement uses TRBV27 and TRBJ2-7; TCRdb picks TRBD1, but there is no DNA to check that call. Germline V CDR1 and CDR2: MNHEY, SMNVEV (reference sequence). CDR3 length: 12 amino acids.